This is a list of T cell receptor beta chains from one sample in a study of CD8+ T cells in alopecia areata. The protocol was immunoSEQ multiplex PCR, while the TCRdb copy is restricted to in-frame clones and leaves out a portion. The profile covers around 190,000 clones, with around three fifths appearing a single time and nearly 5% taken by the ten largest. Input material: CD8+ T cells sorted from blood. These receptors all come from a human donor in good health. CDR3s include the opening cysteine and the closing phenylalanine or tryptophan. A D gene is named only where the DNA matches it firmly. The listing skips clone size in some rows; elsewhere it reads once, few, many or a size class.

D: .
size: .
J: TRBJ2-5
V: TRBV9
DNA: TGTGCCAGCAGCGTAGGATTAGAAGAGACCCAGTACTTC
CDR3: CASSVGLEETQYF

D: .
size: .
J: TRBJ1-1
V: TRBV29-1
DNA: TGCAGCGCCCCGGCGGGGGGGCCTGAAGCTTTCTTT
CDR3: CSAPAGGPEAFF

D: .
size: .
J: TRBJ2-7
V: TRBV5-1
DNA: TGCGCCAGCAGCTTGGGGCAGGGGCGCGAGCAGTACTTC
CDR3: CASSLGQGREQYF

D: TRBD1
size: .
J: TRBJ2-7
V: TRBV7-2
DNA: TGTGCCAGCAGCTTAGACAGGGGGAGTTACGAGCAGTACTTC
CDR3: CASSLDRGSYEQYF

D: TRBD1
size: .
J: TRBJ2-2
V: TRBV7-3
DNA: TGTGCCAGGAACAGGGGGCATACCGGGGAGCTGTTTTTT
CDR3: CARNRGHTGELFF

D: TRBD1
size: .
J: TRBJ2-4
V: TRBV6-5
DNA: TGTGCCAGCAGTCCGGGACAGGGTAAAAACATTCAGTACTTC
CDR3: CASSPGQGKNIQYF

D: .
size: few
J: TRBJ2-2
V: TRBV7-9
DNA: TGTGCCAGCAGCCGAGCGGCGCGGGCCGAAGAGCTGTTTTTT
CDR3: CASSRAARAEELFF

D: .
size: few
J: TRBJ1-1
V: TRBV7-6
DNA: TGTGCCAGCAGCTTATGGGAGGAAGGCACTGAAGCTTTCTTT
CDR3: CASSLWEEGTEAFF

D: .
size: .
J: TRBJ1-2
V: TRBV7-4
DNA: TGTGCCAGCAGCTTCCCCCGGGACACAAACTATGGCTACACCTTC
CDR3: CASSFPRDTNYGYTF

D: TRBD2
size: .
J: TRBJ2-5
V: TRBV7-2
DNA: TGTGCCAGCACCATAAAGGGGTTGGGAGGGGAGACCCAGTACTTC
CDR3: CASTIKGLGGETQYF

D: .
size: few
J: TRBJ2-7
V: TRBV29-1
DNA: TGCAGCGGGAGGCTAGGGCAGGGCTACGAGCAGTACTTC
CDR3: CSGRLGQGYEQYF

D: .
size: .
J: TRBJ1-1
V: TRBV27
DNA: TGTGCCAGCAAATTGGGCACTGAAGCTTTCTTT
CDR3: CASKLGTEAFF

D: .
size: .
J: TRBJ1-1
V: TRBV29-1
DNA: TGCAGCGTTGTAGGCGGACCTGAAGCTTTCTTT
CDR3: CSVVGGPEAFF

D: .
size: few
J: TRBJ2-7
V: TRBV10-2
DNA: TGCGCCAGCAGTGATGGCCTCGAGCAGTACTTC
CDR3: CASSDGLEQYF

D: .
size: .
J: TRBJ1-1
V: TRBV30
DNA: TGTGCCTGGAGTCATACAGAAGCTTTCTTT
CDR3: CAWSHTEAFF

D: .
size: .
J: TRBJ1-4
V: TRBV15
DNA: TGTGCCACCAGCAGTGGAACGAGGCCCACCGATGAAAAACTGTTTTTT
CDR3: CATSSGTRPTDEKLFF